The rows below give T cell receptor beta chains drawn from one sample of a study of T cell responses to AZD1222 COVID-19 vaccine. Assay used: immunoSEQ multiplex PCR; TCRdb lists only in-frame clones, some missing. The sample includes about 120,000 clones, around 87% of them seen just once. The sequencing used peripheral blood, collected 28 days after the second AZD1222 dose. The receptors stem from an adult who received the AZD1222 COVID-19 vaccine. CDR3s include the opening cysteine and the closing phenylalanine or tryptophan. D genes are given only for firm matches. Part of the rows lack a size; the others show once, few, many or a class for expanded clones.

size: -
J: TRBJ1-6
D: -
V: TRBV7-8
DNA: TGTGCCAGCAGCCGTGATCGTACAGACGCCCTCCACTTT
CDR3: CASSRDRTDALHF

size: -
J: TRBJ2-1
D: -
V: TRBV11-2
DNA: TGTGCCAGCAGCCGAGGGACGGGCTCCTACAATGAGCAGTTCTTC
CDR3: CASSRGTGSYNEQFF

size: few
J: TRBJ1-2
D: TRBD1
V: TRBV6-2/TRBV6-3
DNA: TGTGCCAGCAGCCCTCACCCGGGACAGGGCTTATACTATGGCTACACCTTC
CDR3: CASSPHPGQGLYYGYTF

size: -
J: TRBJ2-7
D: -
V: TRBV21-1
DNA: TGTGCCAGCAGCAATGCTGACAGGGTCCACGAGCAGTACTTC
CDR3: CASSNADRVHEQYF

size: -
J: TRBJ1-1
D: -
V: TRBV7-2
DNA: TGTGCCAGCAGCTTAGAGGGGCCGAGGAACACTGAAGCTTTCTTT
CDR3: CASSLEGPRNTEAFF

size: -
J: TRBJ1-6
D: -
V: TRBV7-9
DNA: TGTGCCACCGATTCAACGGGGTCCTATAATTCACCCCTCCACTTT
CDR3: CATDSTGSYNSPLHF

size: -
J: TRBJ2-3
D: -
V: TRBV7-3
DNA: TGTGCCAGCAGCTTATTTGGGGCAAAAGATACGCAGTATTTT
CDR3: CASSLFGAKDTQYF

size: -
J: TRBJ1-1
D: -
V: TRBV2
DNA: TGTGCCAGCGCGCCCATCGGGCACACTGAAGCTTTCTTT
CDR3: CASAPIGHTEAFF

size: -
J: TRBJ1-2
D: -
V: TRBV5-6
DNA: TGTGCCAGCAGCTTGGACAGGGCTGGCTACACCTTC
CDR3: CASSLDRAGYTF

size: -
J: TRBJ1-1
D: -
V: TRBV3-1/TRBV3-2
DNA: TGTGCCAGCAGCTTCATGAACACTGAAGCTTTCTTT
CDR3: CASSFMNTEAFF

size: -
J: TRBJ2-4
D: TRBD2
V: TRBV6-2/TRBV6-3
DNA: TGTGCCAGCAGTCCGGGACTAGCGGGATACATTCAGTACTTC
CDR3: CASSPGLAGYIQYF